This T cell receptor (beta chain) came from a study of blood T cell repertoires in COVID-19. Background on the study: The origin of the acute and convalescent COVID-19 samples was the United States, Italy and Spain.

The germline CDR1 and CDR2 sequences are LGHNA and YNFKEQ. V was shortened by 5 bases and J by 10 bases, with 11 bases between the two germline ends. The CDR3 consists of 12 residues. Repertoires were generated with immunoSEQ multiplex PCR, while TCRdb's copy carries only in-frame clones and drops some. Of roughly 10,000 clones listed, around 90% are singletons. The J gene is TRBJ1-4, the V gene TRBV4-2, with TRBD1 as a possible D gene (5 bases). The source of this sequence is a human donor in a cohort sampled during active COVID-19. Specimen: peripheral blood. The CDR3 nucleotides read TGTGCCAGCAGCGGATCGGGGGTAAAACTGTTTTTT. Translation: CASSGSGVKLFF.